The 6 T cell receptor beta chains below all came from one sample that was sequenced in a study of a mutant IDH1 vaccine in newly diagnosed glioma. Antigens of these TCRs are unknown. Stated time point: week 5, during vaccination. The study gave 300 ug of mutant IDH1 20-mer peptide per vaccine dose, with topical imiquimod. Sequenced by immunoSEQ multiplex PCR; TCRdb stores in-frame clones only, minus some. Of about 54,000 clones in the sample, about 80% were seen once. Source: PBMCs, taken from a glioma patient whose treatment included an IDH1 peptide vaccine. Receptors originate from a man aged 25-45 years with glioma.

This clone has only one observation. This chain links TRBV20-1 with TRBJ1-1; D possibly corresponds to TRBD1 (5 bases). The V gene's germline CDR1 is DFQATT and CDR2 SNEGSKA (reference sequence). Trimming took 8 bases from V and 4 from J, leaving 11 bases between them. CDR3 length equals 11 residues. The CDR3: CSPGKFTEAFF. The CDR3 DNA reads TGCAGTCCAGGGAAGTTCACTGAAGCTTTCTTT.

The chain combines TRBV25-1 with TRBJ1-5; D ambiguous. Germline loops: CDR1 MGHDK, CDR2 SYGVNS. The CDR3 length is 14 residues. The germline V and J ends were trimmed by 4 bases and 2 bases, with 9 bases remaining between them. CDR3 sequence reads: CASSVGAGNQPQHF. Here the CDR3 DNA reads TGTGCCAGCAGTGTGGGAGCGGGCAATCAGCCCCAGCATTTT.

This clone appeared a few times. The chain joins TRBV6-1 to TRBJ1-1, with D unresolved. Germline values: CDR1 MNHNS, CDR2 SASEGT. This CDR3 comprises 13 residues. V shed 4 bases and J shed 3 bases, with 9 bases lying between them. CDR3 loop: CASSALRDTEAFF. CDR3 DNA: TGTGCCAGCAGTGCGCTGCGGGACACTGAAGCTTTCTTT.

This clone has more than one count but fewer than ten. CDR3 nucleotides: TGCGCCAGCAGCTTGGACGACTATGGCTACACCTTC. Residues: CASSLDDYGYTF. The chain joins TRBV5-1 to TRBJ1-2, with no clear D. The germline V gene has CDR1 SGHRS and CDR2 YFSETQ. There are 12 residues in the CDR3. V lost 0 bases and J lost 3, with 3 bases in between.

The V and J genes are TRBV7-8 and TRBJ2-5; TRBD2 matches at 13 bases. Germline V lookup: CDR1 SGHVS, CDR2 FQNEAQ. The CDR3 runs 19 residues. V was clipped by 8 bases and J by 0 bases; unmatched bases: 15. CDR3 region: CASGEHMGLAGQYQETQYF. The CDR3 bases are TGTGCCAGCGGCGAGCACATGGGACTAGCGGGACAGTACCAAGAGACCCAGTACTTC.

V gene TRBV18 combines with J gene TRBJ2-2; D call uncertain. The CDR3 consists of 12 residues. The germline V gene has CDR1 KGHSH and CDR2 LQKENI. Trimming pared 1 base from V and 8 bases from J, leaving 5 bases between. In DNA, the CDR3 is TGTGCCAGCTCACCACTCGAGGGGGAGCTGTTTTTT. Its translation is CASSPLEGELFF.